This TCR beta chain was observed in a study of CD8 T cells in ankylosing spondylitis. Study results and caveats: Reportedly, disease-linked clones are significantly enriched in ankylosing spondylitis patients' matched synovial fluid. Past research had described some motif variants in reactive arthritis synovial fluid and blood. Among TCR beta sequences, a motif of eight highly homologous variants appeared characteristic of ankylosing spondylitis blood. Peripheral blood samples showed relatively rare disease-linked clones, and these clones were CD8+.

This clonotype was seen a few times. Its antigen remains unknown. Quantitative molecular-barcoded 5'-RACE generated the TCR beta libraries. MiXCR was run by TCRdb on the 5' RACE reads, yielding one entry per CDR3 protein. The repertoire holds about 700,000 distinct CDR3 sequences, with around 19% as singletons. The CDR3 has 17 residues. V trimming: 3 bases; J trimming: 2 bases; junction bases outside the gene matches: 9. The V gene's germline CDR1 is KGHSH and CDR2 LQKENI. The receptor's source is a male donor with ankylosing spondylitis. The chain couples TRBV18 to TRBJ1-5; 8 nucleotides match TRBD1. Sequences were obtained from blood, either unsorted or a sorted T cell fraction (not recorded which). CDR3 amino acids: CASSPQRQGIRNQPQHF. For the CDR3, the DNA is TGTGCCAGCTCACCTCAAAGACAGGGGATACGCAATCAGCCCCAGCATTTT.